The 24 T cell receptor beta chains given below trace back to one sample, sequenced in a study of blood T cell repertoires in COVID-19. Repertoires were generated with immunoSEQ multiplex PCR, while TCRdb's copy carries only in-frame clones and drops some. The sample includes 330,000 or so clones, roughly 87% seen only once; the top ten take 3.9%. Sequenced material: peripheral blood. Receptors originate from a woman in her fifties or sixties with COVID-19, enrolled during active disease.

This clone was observed a few times. The chain is built from TRBV5-1 and TRBJ2-3, with 10 bases that match TRBD2. Germline CDR1 is SGHRS and CDR2 is YFSETQ. V gave up 7 bases and J gave up 3 bases; unmatched junction bases: 17. This CDR3 comprises 18 residues. As DNA, the CDR3 is TGCGCCAGCCAAGCCTCCTCTTTAGCGGGGGGCATAACAGATACGCAGTATTTT. It is translated as CASQASSLAGGITDTQYF.

CDR3 DNA: TGTGCCAGCAGTGTCCATCTCGGGGCGCGGGGTAGCACAGATACGCAGTATTTT. Translated, it gives CASSVHLGARGSTDTQYF. The rearrangement links TRBV25-1 to TRBJ2-3, with a possible D match to TRBD2 (6 bases). The V gene's germline CDR1 is MGHDK and CDR2 SYGVNS. Trimming stripped 4 bases from V and 0 bases from J, with 20 bases between. The CDR3 has 18 residues.

This clone was seen once. J is TRBJ1-1 and V is TRBV5-1; a weak D match, TRBD1 (5 bases). The germline gives CDR1 SGHRS, CDR2 YFSETQ. This CDR3 has 16 residues. Trimming took off 1 base at V and 4 bases at J, with 17 bases between the two ends. CDR3 bases: TGCGCCAGCAGCTTGACGTCAGGACAAAAGAGCACTGAAGCTTTCTTT. It translates to CASSLTSGQKSTEAFF. Filled out from reference TRBV5-1 and TRBJ1-1, the complete variable domain reads KAGVTQTPRYLIKTRGQQVTLSCSPISGHRSVSWYQQTPGQGLQFLFEYFSETQRNKGNFPGRFSGRQFSNSRSEMNVSTLELGDSALYLCASSLTSGQKSTEAFFGQGTRLTVV.

The chain links TRBV27 to TRBJ2-5, with D possibly matching TRBD1 (5 bases). The CDR3 extends over 14 amino acids. Trimming stripped 8 bases from V and 4 bases from J, with 17 bases between. Germline CDR1 and CDR2: MNHEY and SMNVEV (reference sequence). CDR3: CASSQGQGAETQYF. CDR3 DNA: TGTGCCAGCTCCCAAGGGCAGGGTGCAGAGACCCAGTACTTC.

The V and J genes are TRBV9 and TRBJ2-3; the match to TRBD1 covers 7 bases. Unmatched junction bases numbered 5, after V lost 4 bases and J lost 0 bases. CDR3 size: 15 residues. Germline CDR1 and CDR2: SGDLS and YYNGEE. The DNA for the CDR3 is TGTGCCAGCAGCAAGAGAGGGGGCAGCACAGATACGCAGTATTTT. Protein sequence: CASSKRGGSTDTQYF.

The rearrangement links TRBV5-1 to TRBJ1-3; D is undetermined. Germline lookup yields CDR1 SGHRS and CDR2 YFSETQ. Trimming took off 3 bases at V and 4 bases at J, with 11 bases between the two ends. CDR3 length: 14 amino acids. The CDR3 region has the DNA TGCGCCAGCAGCTCGAGAGCGGAGGGAAACACCATATATTTT. Translated, it gives CASSSRAEGNTIYF.

Written as DNA, the CDR3 is TGTGCCAGCAGCCAAGCGGCCGGGACAGCCGGCGAAAAACTGTTTTTT. Protein sequence: CASSQAAGTAGEKLFF. V gene TRBV4-2 combines with J gene TRBJ1-4; 7 bases align to TRBD1. In germline, CDR1 is LGHNA, CDR2 YNFKEQ. The CDR3 is made up of 16 amino acids. The V and J ends lost 1 base and 8 bases, in that order; junction bases with no gene match: 10.

This clone appeared once. This rearrangement joins TRBV30 to TRBJ1-4; no definite D call. The CDR3 contains 12 residues. V was clipped by 2 bases and J by 11 bases, with 12 bases between them. The germline gives CDR1 GTSNPN, CDR2 SVGIG (reference sequence). The CDR3 spells CAWSNAPRKLFF. In nucleotides, the CDR3 is TGTGCCTGGAGTAATGCCCCACGGAAACTGTTTTTT.

CDR3 loop: CASSLQGADGYTF. CDR3 coding DNA: TGTGCCAGCAGCTTACAGGGGGCAGATGGCTACACCTTC. V gene TRBV7-3 combines with J gene TRBJ1-2; 8 positions agree with TRBD1. In germline, CDR1 is SGHTA, CDR2 FQGTGA. The junction had 2 bases not matched to a gene; V was cut back by 2 bases and J by 6 bases. The CDR3 sequence is 13 residues long.

V is TRBV28 and J is TRBJ1-2, with TRBD1 matching 7 bases. This CDR3 contains 16 residues. The V gene end was trimmed by 5 bases and the J gene end by 6 bases; junction bases not matched to a gene: 15. CDR1 is MDHEN, CDR2 SYDVKM, per germline. CDR3 sequence: CASSPTGAPLSDGYTF. The CDR3, as DNA: TGTGCCAGCAGTCCCACAGGGGCTCCGCTTAGTGATGGCTACACCTTC.

The genes are TRBV4-1 and TRBJ2-7, with D perhaps matching TRBD1 (6 bases). Germline V lookup: CDR1 MGHRA, CDR2 YSYEKL. This CDR3 contains 15 residues. V lost 4 bases and J lost 5, with 18 bases in between. CDR3 coding DNA: TGCGCCAGCAGCCGAACGACAGGCTACGACCACGAGCAGTACTTC. Translating it yields CASSRTTGYDHEQYF.

J is TRBJ2-7 and V is TRBV4-2, with D tentatively TRBD1 (6 bases). The CDR3 covers 16 residues. V was trimmed by 4 bases and J by 1 base, leaving 17 bases between them. The germline CDR1 and CDR2 sequences are LGHNA and YNFKEQ. The CDR3 is CASSLSAGAISYEQYF. CDR3 bases: TGTGCCAGCAGCCTAAGTGCAGGGGCTATATCCTACGAGCAGTACTTC.

The CDR3: CASSQGEEAGSYEQYF. The CDR3 DNA follows: TGTGCCAGCAGCCAAGGCGAAGAGGCCGGCTCCTACGAGCAGTACTTC. The rearrangement joins TRBV7-3 to TRBJ2-7; D unresolved. V lost 5 bases and J 0 bases, leaving 17 bases between the germline ends. The CDR3 length is 16 residues. From germline, CDR1 is SGHTA and CDR2 FQGTGA.

The genes are TRBV27 and TRBJ1-5, with a possible D match to TRBD1 (6 bases). The CDR3 extends over 14 amino acids. CDR1 and CDR2 (germline): MNHEY, SMNVEV (reference sequence). The V and J ends lost 4 bases and 6 bases respectively, with 13 bases between them. The CDR3 sequence: CASSSTGFGQPQHF. For the CDR3, the DNA is TGTGCCAGCAGTTCTACAGGGTTTGGTCAGCCCCAGCATTTT.

J is TRBJ2-7 and V is TRBV27; 8 bases are shared with TRBD1. The CDR3 loop spans 16 amino acids. The germline V gene has CDR1 MNHEY and CDR2 SMNVEV (reference sequence). With 4 bases clipped from V and 3 bases from J, the junction kept 11 bases outside the gene matches. The CDR3 here is CASSSRVGQAHYEQYF. The CDR3 DNA reads as TGTGCCAGCAGTTCCCGGGTGGGACAGGCGCACTACGAGCAGTACTTC.

The J gene is TRBJ2-1, the V gene TRBV3-1 (or the pseudogene TRBV3-2), with D perhaps matching TRBD1 (5 bases). The CDR3 totals 16 residues. From germline, CDR1 is LGHDT and CDR2 YNNKEL (reference sequence). The germline V and J ends were trimmed by 4 bases and 0 bases, with 13 bases remaining between them. Here the CDR3 DNA reads TGTGCCAGCAGCCCCTGGGGCGGAGACTCCTACAATGAGCAGTTCTTC. It is translated as CASSPWGGDSYNEQFF.

The chain is built from TRBV11-2 and TRBJ1-1, with TRBD1 matching over 10 bases. The junction had 1 base not matched to a gene; V was cut back by 6 bases and J by 6 bases. CDR1 is SGHAT, CDR2 FQNNGV, per germline. The CDR3 has 12 residues. The CDR3 protein is CASRTGGPEAFF. The CDR3, as DNA: TGTGCCAGCAGGACAGGGGGCCCTGAAGCTTTCTTT.

This clone was observed a handful of times. This sequence joins TRBV3-1 (or the pseudogene TRBV3-2) and TRBJ2-7; D call uncertain. The germline V gene has CDR1 LGHDT and CDR2 YNNKEL (reference sequence). Trimming left V 0 bases short and J 2 bases short, with 5 bases between. CDR3 length: 13 residues. DNA of the CDR3: TGTGCCAGCAGCCAAGATACAGCCTACGAGCAGTACTTC. It yields the protein CASSQDTAYEQYF.

J is TRBJ1-1 and V is TRBV6-5; a weak D match, TRBD1 (6 bases). The CDR3 is made up of 12 amino acids. The germline V gene has CDR1 MNHEY and CDR2 SVGAGI. Trimming left V 6 bases short and J 7 bases short, with 12 bases between. This CDR3 is CASRRGGNEAFF. CDR3 coding DNA: TGTGCCAGCAGGAGGGGGGGAAATGAAGCTTTCTTT.

The chain joins TRBV4-1 to TRBJ1-2; the D gene is possibly TRBD1 (5 bases). CDR3 length: 17 residues. Germline V gene lookup returns CDR1 MGHRA and CDR2 YSYEKL. Between the trimmed V and J ends, which lost 2 bases and 3 bases, there was a span of 19 bases. CDR3 bases: TGCGCCAGCAGCCAAAGGGTCAGGGCTGACCGAGACTATGGCTACACCTTC. Translation gives CASSQRVRADRDYGYTF.

The chain is built from TRBV18 and TRBJ1-2, with 10 bases identical to TRBD1. With V trimmed by 6 bases and J by 3 bases, 4 bases remained unmatched. The CDR3 covers 14 residues. Germline V gives CDR1 KGHSH, CDR2 LQKENI. CDR3 protein: CASSRTGGYYGYTF. The DNA for the CDR3 is TGTGCCAGCTCTCGGACAGGGGGGTACTATGGCTACACCTTC.

The rearrangement links TRBV9 to TRBJ2-1; 11 bases align to TRBD2. This CDR3 region has 14 residues. CDR1 and CDR2 from the germline V gene are SGDLS and YYNGEE. J lost 10 bases, V lost 7 bases, and 10 bases had no gene match. The CDR3 DNA follows: TGTGCCAGCGATGTTAGCGGGGGGGCCGTCGAGCAGTTCTTC. Translating gives CASDVSGGAVEQFF.

This clone came up a few times. The chain couples TRBV19 to TRBJ1-1, with TRBD1 matching 10 bases. This CDR3 has 13 amino acids. J was trimmed by 5 bases and V by 4 bases; bases with no gene match: 1. Germline CDR1 and CDR2: LNHDA and SQIVND (reference sequence). In DNA, the CDR3 is TGTGCCAGTAGTAGGGACAGGGGAACTGAAGCTTTCTTT. This sequence encodes CASSRDRGTEAFF.

The CDR3 spells CASSYSHLTGGEAFF. The CDR3, as DNA: TGTGCCAGCAGTTACTCGCATCTGACAGGAGGTGAAGCTTTCTTT. This chain uses TRBV6-5 with TRBJ1-1; TRBD1 might be the D (6 bases). This CDR3 has 15 amino acids. The germline V and J ends were trimmed by 0 bases and 7 bases, with 15 bases remaining between them. Germline assignment: CDR1 MNHEY and CDR2 SVGAGI.